These 7 T cell receptor beta chains originate from one sample sequenced in a study of shared clonotypes between healthy human individuals. Sequenced by immunoSEQ multiplex PCR; TCRdb stores in-frame clones only, minus some. The repertoire has a few hundred thousand clones, around 78% of them found once; the top ten carry 9.5% to 15%. Sequencing was done on a sample of PBMCs. The receptor set was obtained from a woman aged 40 to 55 in good health. Some clones in this sample may be carry-over from other donors' samples.

CDR3 region: CATSRETGGGSEQYF. CDR3 DNA sequence: TGTGCCACCAGCAGAGAAACAGGGGGCGGGAGCGAGCAGTACTTC. This chain connects TRBV15 to TRBJ2-7; 9 bases align to TRBD1. V dropped 0 bases and J dropped 6; count of bases not matched to a gene: 6. The germline CDR1 and CDR2 sequences are LNHNV and YYDKDF (reference sequence). This CDR3 has 15 amino acids.

The CDR3 region has the DNA TGTGCCAGCAGTTTTTCAGGGAAGCAAGGCTACGAGCAGTACTTC. Translated: CASSFSGKQGYEQYF. This sequence joins TRBV27 and TRBJ2-7, with D possibly being TRBD1 (5 bases). The V end lost 3 bases, the J end lost 3 bases, and 15 bases lay between the germline ends. This CDR3 spans 15 amino acids. Germline loops: CDR1 MNHEY, CDR2 SMNVEV (reference sequence).

The rearrangement uses TRBV27 and TRBJ2-6, with TRBD1 matching 7 bases. CDR1 is MNHEY and CDR2 is SMNVEV in the germline V gene (reference sequence). CDR3 length equals 16 residues. Unmatched junction bases numbered 6, after V lost 5 bases and J lost 2 bases. The CDR3 is CASSPTTGTGANVLTF. The DNA of the CDR3 is TGTGCCAGCAGTCCGACGACAGGGACTGGGGCCAACGTCCTGACTTTC.

This sequence joins TRBV10-3 and TRBJ2-7, with no clear D. The germline CDR1 and CDR2 sequences are ENHRY and SYGVKD. The V end lost 7 bases, the J end lost 0 bases, and 13 bases lay between the germline ends. This CDR3 contains 14 residues. The CDR3 DNA is TGTGCCATCAAACAAGATCCTGGCTCCTACGAGCAGTACTTC. Its protein is CAIKQDPGSYEQYF.

The rearrangement joins TRBV7-6 to TRBJ2-5; TRBD1 is a possible D gene (6 bases). Looked up from germline, CDR1 is SGHVS and CDR2 is FNYEAQ. CDR3 size: 15 residues. V lost 6 bases to trimming and J lost 2 bases, with 16 bases between them. CDR3 sequence: CASRVGGQTQETQYF. DNA for the CDR3: TGTGCCAGCAGGGTAGGGGGTCAGACGCAAGAGACCCAGTACTTC.

The chain is built from TRBV29-1 and TRBJ2-1; tentatively, D is TRBD1 (6 bases). CDR1 is SQVTM, CDR2 ANQGSEA, per germline. CDR3 length: 11 amino acids. Between the trimmed V and J ends, which lost 5 bases and 12 bases, there was a span of 14 bases. CDR3 amino acids: CSVSPGHRQFF. CDR3 in DNA: TGCAGCGTTTCGCCGGGACACCGGCAGTTCTTC.

The rearrangement uses TRBV6-5 and TRBJ2-6; possibly TRBD1 for D (6 bases). V lost 2 bases to trimming and J lost 2 bases, with 7 bases between them. The V gene's germline CDR1 is MNHEY and CDR2 SVGAGI. There are 15 residues in the CDR3. Written as DNA, the CDR3 is TGTGCCAGCAGTTACCAGGGGCCTGGGGCCAACGTCCTGACTTTC. It is translated as CASSYQGPGANVLTF.